These T cell receptor beta chains were read from a single sample in a study of cytomegalovirus exposure and HLA in healthy donors. Some clones are missing from TCRdb's copy, which holds only in-frame ones; the method was immunoSEQ multiplex PCR. The sample contains 130,000 to 150,000 clones, more than 75% of which appear only once. Sequencing used PBMCs. These receptors all stem from a woman aged 18-35 years in good health and CMV-seropositive. Both conserved end residues are part of each CDR3. D genes are given only for firm matches. The listing skips clone size in some rows; elsewhere it reads once, few, many or a size class.

V gene: TRBV6-5; D gene: TRBD1; clone size: NA; J gene: TRBJ1-2; CDR3 protein: CASSTGGKVYGYTF; CDR3 DNA: TGTGCCAGCAGTACAGGGGGGAAGGTCTATGGCTACACCTTC
V gene: TRBV6-5; D gene: NA; clone size: NA; J gene: TRBJ2-1; CDR3 protein: CASSYLGGELGNEQFF; CDR3 DNA: TGTGCCAGCAGTTACTTGGGGGGAGAGCTCGGGAATGAGCAGTTCTTC
V gene: TRBV4-2; D gene: TRBD1; clone size: NA; J gene: TRBJ2-7; CDR3 protein: CASSQAGGTGDYEQYF; CDR3 DNA: TGTGCCAGCAGCCAAGCTGGGGGGACAGGGGACTACGAGCAGTACTTC
V gene: TRBV18; D gene: TRBD1; clone size: NA; J gene: TRBJ2-7; CDR3 protein: CASRPGQGLNEQYF; CDR3 DNA: TGTGCCAGTCGCCCGGGACAGGGTTTGAACGAGCAGTACTTC
V gene: TRBV6-6; D gene: NA; clone size: NA; J gene: TRBJ1-1; CDR3 protein: CASSYEADTEAFF; CDR3 DNA: TGTGCCAGCAGTTACGAAGCGGACACTGAAGCTTTCTTT
V gene: TRBV7-9; D gene: NA; clone size: once; J gene: TRBJ1-2; CDR3 protein: CASSLGSSYGYTF; CDR3 DNA: TGTGCCAGCAGCTTAGGGTCGAGCTATGGCTACACCTTC
V gene: TRBV5-1; D gene: TRBD1; clone size: NA; J gene: TRBJ2-3; CDR3 protein: CASSNGQGRTDTQYF; CDR3 DNA: TGCGCCAGCAGCAATGGACAGGGGAGGACAGATACGCAGTATTTT
V gene: TRBV30; D gene: TRBD1; clone size: NA; J gene: TRBJ1-1; CDR3 protein: CAWLAVTGKGMAEAFF; CDR3 DNA: TGTGCCTGGCTTGCCGTGACAGGGAAGGGGATGGCTGAAGCTTTCTTT
V gene: TRBV6-6; D gene: TRBD1; clone size: NA; J gene: TRBJ1-2; CDR3 protein: CASSPTGDYGYTF; CDR3 DNA: TGTGCCAGCAGCCCAACAGGGGACTATGGCTACACCTTC
V gene: TRBV25-1; D gene: NA; clone size: NA; J gene: TRBJ1-6; CDR3 protein: CASSGDNSSPLHF; CDR3 DNA: TGTGCCAGCAGTGGGGACAATTCTTCACCCCTCCACTTT
V gene: TRBV19; D gene: NA; clone size: NA; J gene: TRBJ1-1; CDR3 protein: CASSIPSQGNTEAFF; CDR3 DNA: TGTGCCAGTAGTATCCCTTCGCAGGGGAACACTGAAGCTTTCTTT
V gene: TRBV5-1; D gene: NA; clone size: NA; J gene: TRBJ2-7; CDR3 protein: CASSLATGEAYEQYF; CDR3 DNA: TGCGCCAGCAGCCTCGCAACAGGGGAGGCCTACGAGCAGTACTTC
V gene: TRBV7-2; D gene: TRBD1; clone size: NA; J gene: TRBJ2-1; CDR3 protein: CASSLGGQGSSYEQFF; CDR3 DNA: TGTGCCAGCAGCTTAGGCGGACAGGGCTCGTCCTATGAGCAGTTCTTC
V gene: TRBV5-1; D gene: TRBD1; clone size: NA; J gene: TRBJ2-3; CDR3 protein: CASSYPVGQGSDTQYF; CDR3 DNA: TGCGCCAGCAGCTATCCTGTCGGACAGGGGTCAGATACGCAGTATTTT
V gene: TRBV7-2; D gene: TRBD2; clone size: NA; J gene: TRBJ2-1; CDR3 protein: CASSQGRGGSEQFF; CDR3 DNA: TGTGCCAGCAGCCAGGGGCGGGGGGGCAGTGAGCAGTTCTTC
V gene: TRBV7-6; D gene: TRBD2; clone size: NA; J gene: TRBJ2-2; CDR3 protein: CASRSFSGANTGELFF; CDR3 DNA: TGTGCCAGCAGGTCTTTTAGCGGGGCGAACACCGGGGAGCTGTTTTTT
V gene: TRBV9; D gene: TRBD1; clone size: NA; J gene: TRBJ1-2; CDR3 protein: CASSGGQGAIYGYTF; CDR3 DNA: TGTGCCAGCAGCGGGGGACAGGGGGCCATCTATGGCTACACCTTC
V gene: TRBV10-1; D gene: TRBD2; clone size: NA; J gene: TRBJ2-7; CDR3 protein: CASSEGGATYEQYF; CDR3 DNA: TGCGCCAGCTCAGAGGGAGGGGCCACCTACGAGCAGTACTTC
V gene: TRBV7-9; D gene: NA; clone size: NA; J gene: TRBJ2-7; CDR3 protein: CASSLSGGARNEQYF; CDR3 DNA: TGTGCCAGCAGCTTATCTGGGGGCGCGAGGAACGAGCAGTACTTC
V gene: TRBV30; D gene: NA; clone size: NA; J gene: TRBJ2-3; CDR3 protein: CAWSVKGPTDTQYF; CDR3 DNA: TGTGCCTGGAGTGTAAAGGGGCCCACAGATACGCAGTATTTT
V gene: TRBV4-3; D gene: TRBD1; clone size: NA; J gene: TRBJ2-7; CDR3 protein: CASSQHWTGNYEQYF; CDR3 DNA: TGCGCCAGCAGCCAACATTGGACAGGGAACTACGAGCAGTACTTC
V gene: TRBV6-1; D gene: TRBD1; clone size: few; J gene: TRBJ2-1; CDR3 protein: CASTTGQGLNNEQFF; CDR3 DNA: TGTGCCAGCACCACCGGACAGGGTCTCAACAATGAGCAGTTCTTC
V gene: TRBV25-1; D gene: TRBD1; clone size: NA; J gene: TRBJ1-2; CDR3 protein: CASSEVSGRDRGRGYTF; CDR3 DNA: TGTGCCAGCAGTGAGGTCTCCGGGCGGGACAGGGGCCGCGGCTACACCTTC
V gene: TRBV5-1; D gene: NA; clone size: NA; J gene: TRBJ1-1; CDR3 protein: CASSLPENTEAFF; CDR3 DNA: TGCGCCAGCAGCTTACCAGAGAACACTGAAGCTTTCTTT
V gene: TRBV19; D gene: NA; clone size: NA; J gene: TRBJ2-4; CDR3 protein: CASSIAGGGNIQYF; CDR3 DNA: TGTGCCAGTAGTATAGCAGGGGGAGGAAACATTCAGTACTTC
V gene: TRBV2; D gene: TRBD1; clone size: few; J gene: TRBJ1-5; CDR3 protein: CASSARSDREDQPQHF; CDR3 DNA: TGTGCCAGCAGCGCACGGTCGGACAGGGAGGATCAGCCCCAGCATTTT
V gene: TRBV6-4; D gene: NA; clone size: NA; J gene: TRBJ1-2; CDR3 protein: CASSATGSYGYTF; CDR3 DNA: TGTGCCAGCAGTGCCACAGGAAGCTATGGCTACACCTTC
V gene: TRBV4-1; D gene: NA; clone size: NA; J gene: TRBJ1-1; CDR3 protein: CASSNPTRNTEAFF; CDR3 DNA: TGCGCCAGCAGCAACCCAACAAGAAACACTGAAGCTTTCTTT
V gene: TRBV4-1; D gene: TRBD2; clone size: NA; J gene: TRBJ2-1; CDR3 protein: CASSQDILLAGHNEQFF; CDR3 DNA: TGCGCCAGCAGCCAAGATATTTTGCTAGCGGGCCACAATGAGCAGTTCTTC
V gene: TRBV18; D gene: NA; clone size: NA; J gene: TRBJ1-1; CDR3 protein: CASSPPAGVAEAFF; CDR3 DNA: TGTGCCAGCTCACCACCGGCAGGGGTGGCTGAAGCTTTCTTT
V gene: TRBV6-1; D gene: NA; clone size: NA; J gene: TRBJ2-2; CDR3 protein: CASSEGRRPGELFF; CDR3 DNA: TGTGCCAGCAGTGAAGGGAGAAGACCCGGGGAGCTGTTTTTT
V gene: TRBV29-1; D gene: TRBD1; clone size: NA; J gene: TRBJ2-5; CDR3 protein: CSGGQGAETQYF; CDR3 DNA: TGCAGCGGCGGCCAGGGGGCAGAGACCCAGTACTTC
V gene: TRBV7-6; D gene: TRBD1; clone size: NA; J gene: TRBJ2-1; CDR3 protein: CASSLWTGSSYNEQFF; CDR3 DNA: TGTGCCAGCAGCTTATGGACAGGTAGCTCCTACAATGAGCAGTTCTTC
V gene: TRBV29-1; D gene: NA; clone size: NA; J gene: TRBJ2-3; CDR3 protein: CSVEDGLALPTDTQYF; CDR3 DNA: TGCAGCGTTGAAGATGGGTTGGCACTACCGACAGATACGCAGTATTTT
V gene: TRBV7-2; D gene: NA; clone size: NA; J gene: TRBJ1-1; CDR3 protein: CASSQTAGFPEAFF; CDR3 DNA: TGTGCCAGCAGCCAAACCGCAGGGTTCCCTGAAGCTTTCTTT
V gene: TRBV6-5; D gene: NA; clone size: once; J gene: TRBJ1-2; CDR3 protein: CASSYSGRDYGYTF; CDR3 DNA: TGTGCCAGCAGTTACTCGGGGAGGGACTATGGCTACACCTTC
V gene: TRBV10-3; D gene: TRBD2; clone size: few; J gene: TRBJ2-3; CDR3 protein: CAISKTGTSRFTDTQYF; CDR3 DNA: TGTGCCATCAGCAAAACCGGGACTAGCCGATTCACAGATACGCAGTATTTT
V gene: TRBV5-1; D gene: TRBD1; clone size: few; J gene: TRBJ1-1; CDR3 protein: CASARTGSMNTEAFF; CDR3 DNA: TGCGCCAGCGCCCGGACAGGGAGCATGAACACTGAAGCTTTCTTT
V gene: TRBV7-9; D gene: TRBD2; clone size: NA; J gene: TRBJ2-3; CDR3 protein: CSSSSPGGGGTDTQYF; CDR3 DNA: TGTTCCAGCAGCTCTCCAGGCGGGGGGGGCACAGATACGCAGTATTTT
V gene: TRBV28; D gene: TRBD1; clone size: NA; J gene: TRBJ1-6; CDR3 protein: CASSLIGTGVNSPLHF; CDR3 DNA: TGTGCCAGCAGTTTAATCGGGACAGGCGTTAATTCACCCCTCCACTTT
V gene: TRBV10-3; D gene: TRBD1; clone size: NA; J gene: TRBJ1-1; CDR3 protein: CAISESGTGGTEASF; CDR3 DNA: TGTGCCATCAGTGAGTCCGGGACAGGGGGCACTGAAGCTTCCTTT
V gene: TRBV7-7; D gene: NA; clone size: few; J gene: TRBJ2-7; CDR3 protein: CASSWEVQGPSYEQYF; CDR3 DNA: TGTGCCAGCAGCTGGGAAGTGCAGGGTCCCTCCTACGAGCAGTACTTC
V gene: TRBV6-1; D gene: TRBD1; clone size: once; J gene: TRBJ1-5; CDR3 protein: CASSRQGNQPQHF; CDR3 DNA: TGTGCCAGCAGTCGACAGGGGAATCAGCCCCAGCATTTT
V gene: TRBV5-1; D gene: TRBD2; clone size: NA; J gene: TRBJ2-1; CDR3 protein: CASSLVSSGGSNEQFF; CDR3 DNA: TGCGCCAGCAGCTTGGTATCTAGCGGGGGGTCCAATGAGCAGTTCTTC
V gene: TRBV4-1; D gene: NA; clone size: NA; J gene: TRBJ2-7; CDR3 protein: CASSQVGQGSYEQYF; CDR3 DNA: TGCGCCAGCAGCCAAGTAGGTCAGGGCTCCTACGAGCAGTACTTC
V gene: TRBV2; D gene: TRBD1; clone size: NA; J gene: TRBJ2-7; CDR3 protein: CASSTQGSLYEQYF; CDR3 DNA: TGTGCCAGCAGCACACAGGGGAGTCTCTACGAGCAGTACTTC
V gene: TRBV7-2; D gene: NA; clone size: NA; J gene: TRBJ2-1; CDR3 protein: CASSFGGGEQFF; CDR3 DNA: TGTGCCAGCAGCTTCGGGGGTGGTGAGCAGTTCTTC
V gene: TRBV6-1; D gene: NA; clone size: NA; J gene: TRBJ2-7; CDR3 protein: CASSTTGRGYEQYF; CDR3 DNA: TGTGCCAGCAGTACAACAGGGAGAGGCTACGAGCAGTACTTC
V gene: TRBV18; D gene: TRBD1; clone size: NA; J gene: TRBJ2-7; CDR3 protein: CASSPPHRGTYEQYF; CDR3 DNA: TGTGCCAGCTCACCACCACACAGGGGGACCTACGAGCAGTACTTC
V gene: TRBV5-4; D gene: TRBD1; clone size: NA; J gene: TRBJ1-1; CDR3 protein: CASSGQGAGNTEAFF; CDR3 DNA: TGTGCCAGCAGCGGACAGGGGGCTGGGAACACTGAAGCTTTCTTT
V gene: TRBV11-2; D gene: NA; clone size: NA; J gene: TRBJ1-3; CDR3 protein: CASSFYLREGDSGNTIYF; CDR3 DNA: TGTGCCAGCAGCTTTTACTTAAGAGAGGGGGACTCTGGAAACACCATATATTTT
V gene: TRBV19; D gene: NA; clone size: NA; J gene: TRBJ1-5; CDR3 protein: CASSTLQGSNQPQHF; CDR3 DNA: TGTGCCAGTAGTACCCTACAGGGTAGCAATCAGCCCCAGCATTTT
V gene: TRBV5-1; D gene: TRBD2; clone size: NA; J gene: TRBJ2-6; CDR3 protein: CASKNSGGTGANVLTF; CDR3 DNA: TGCGCCAGCAAAAATAGCGGGGGGACTGGGGCCAACGTCCTGACTTTC
V gene: TRBV18; D gene: TRBD1; clone size: NA; J gene: TRBJ1-5; CDR3 protein: CASSLGQGENQPQHF; CDR3 DNA: TGTGCCAGCTCACTGGGACAGGGGGAGAATCAGCCCCAGCATTTT
V gene: TRBV7-8; D gene: NA; clone size: once; J gene: TRBJ1-3; CDR3 protein: CASSPNGGKGNTIYF; CDR3 DNA: TGTGCCAGCAGCCCCAACGGAGGGAAGGGGAACACCATATATTTT